This T cell receptor (beta chain) was sequenced during a study of neurological immune-mediated disorders. Findings of the study overall: The absence of any CDR3 amino acid sequence shared by expanded clones across subjects suggests that repertoires were private in all groups.

Many counts were recorded for this clonotype. The antigen is undetermined. Sorted libraries used over 900,000 CD4+ or CD8+ T cells. With 10-nucleotide random UMIs included, cDNA was synthesized by 5'RACE. In every sequencing run, more than 170 million TCR-beta sequences were generated from 15-18 subjects. One entry per CDR3 protein, called by TCRdb with MiXCR from the 5' RACE reads. The table has about 38,000 distinct CDR3 sequences, roughly 4.8% seen once; the top ten hold around 9.7%. The CDR3 loop spans 16 amino acids. Trimming took 0 bases from V and 6 from J; bases not matched to a gene: 9. CDR1 and CDR2 (germline): ENHRY, SYGVKD.

The chain has TRBV10-3 and TRBJ2-3, with TRBD2 matching 7 bases. The TCR comes from a man younger than 35 in good health. Material for sequencing was CD4+ T cells from blood. DNA for the CDR3: TGTGCCATCAGTGAGTCAGCGGGGTTCGTAGGGGATACGCAGTATTTT. It is translated as CAISESAGFVGDTQYF.